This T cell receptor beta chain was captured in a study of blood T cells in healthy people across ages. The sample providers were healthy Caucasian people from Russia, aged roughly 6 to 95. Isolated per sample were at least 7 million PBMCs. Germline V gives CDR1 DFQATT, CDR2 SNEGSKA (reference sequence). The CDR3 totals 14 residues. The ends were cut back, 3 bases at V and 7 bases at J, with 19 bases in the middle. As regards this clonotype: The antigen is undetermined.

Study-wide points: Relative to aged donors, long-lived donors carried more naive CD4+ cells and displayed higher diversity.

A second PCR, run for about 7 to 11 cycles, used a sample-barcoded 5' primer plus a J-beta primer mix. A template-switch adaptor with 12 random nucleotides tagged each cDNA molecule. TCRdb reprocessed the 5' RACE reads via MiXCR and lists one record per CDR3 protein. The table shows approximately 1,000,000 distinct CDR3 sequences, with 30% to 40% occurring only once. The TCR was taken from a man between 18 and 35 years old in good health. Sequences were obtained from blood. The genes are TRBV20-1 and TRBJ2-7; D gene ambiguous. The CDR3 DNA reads TGCAGTGCTAGTATGATAGCAATCTACAATGAGCAGTACTTC. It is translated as CSASMIAIYNEQYF.